This TCR beta chain was recorded in a study of T cell responses to AZD1222 COVID-19 vaccine. Findings and limits, study-wide: Within unmutated variant regions lay the reported targets of nearly half of spike-specific TCRs. Spike-specific TCR breadth and depth were elevated following two AZD1222 doses.

As to this clone: Its specificity is not known. Additional DNA sequences in this sample encode the identical CDR3.

Sequenced by immunoSEQ multiplex PCR; TCRdb stores in-frame clones only, minus some. This table has about 130,000 clones, 80% to 90% appearing once. This specimen consisted of peripheral blood, obtained on day 0 of AZD1222 vaccination. The receptor's source is an adult in good health.

The CDR3 here is CASSRRSTNEKLFF. The CDR3 coding sequence is TGTGCCAGCAGTCGGAGGTCAACTAATGAAAAACTGTTTTTT. This rearrangement joins TRBV2 to TRBJ1-4; D gene unclear. The germline V gene has CDR1 SNHLY and CDR2 FYNNEI. CDR3 length: 14 residues. Between the trimmed V and J ends, which lost 5 bases and 0 bases, there was a span of 7 bases.